This T cell receptor (beta chain) was sequenced for a study of cytomegalovirus exposure and HLA in healthy donors. General observations from the study: Per published reports, the classifier diagnosed cytomegalovirus status with high specificity and sensitivity. Later analysis identified a missense DCLRE1C variant that was linked to TCR beta V- and J-gene trimming.

The ends lost 5 bases at V and 4 bases at J; junction bases unmatched: 7. The germline CDR1 and CDR2 sequences are LNHDA and SQIVND (reference sequence). The CDR3 length is 15 residues. About this clone itself: Its antigen is undetermined.

Primers for the PCR totalled 60 Vbeta and 13 Jbeta. The data were produced by immunoSEQ multiplex PCR, yet TCRdb's version contains in-frame clones alone and is incomplete. The sample has approximately 150,000 clones; 80% are singletons. The rearrangement joins TRBV19 to TRBJ1-3; TRBD1 aligns across 8 bases. This TCR was sampled from a woman in her thirties or forties in good health and CMV-seronegative. The sample was PBMCs. CDR3 loop: CASSSWTGPGNTIYF. CDR3 coding DNA: TGTGCCAGTAGTTCTTGGACAGGGCCCGGAAACACCATATATTTT.